These 26 T cell receptor beta chains were all obtained from the same sample, sequenced in a study of cytomegalovirus exposure and HLA in healthy donors. The study ran its PCR with 60 Vbeta and 13 Jbeta primers. Assay used: immunoSEQ multiplex PCR; TCRdb lists only in-frame clones, some missing. Of roughly 120,000 clones listed, about four fifths are singletons. Sequencing was carried out using PBMCs. These receptors all stem from a male donor in good health and CMV-seropositive.

In its sample, this clone is medium-sized. This chain joins TRBV5-4 and TRBJ2-7, with 7 nucleotides matching TRBD2. Per the germline V gene, CDR1 is SGHNT and CDR2 is YYREEE (reference sequence). The CDR3 covers 14 residues. V trimming: 2 bases; J trimming: 5 bases; junction bases outside the gene matches: 7. The chain's CDR3 is CASSFGGSVHEQYF. The CDR3 nucleotides are TGTGCCAGCAGCTTCGGGGGGTCCGTACACGAGCAGTACTTC.

J is TRBJ1-5 and V is TRBV28, with D hard to call. CDR3 length equals 18 residues. CDR1 and CDR2 (germline): MDHEN, SYDVKM. Trimming removed 8 bases at V and 3 bases at J, with 26 bases between. Here the CDR3 reads CASRGKGPTPPYNQPQHF. CDR3 coding DNA: TGTGCCAGCCGAGGGAAAGGGCCGACACCGCCCTACAATCAGCCCCAGCATTTT.

This chain links TRBV19 with TRBJ2-3, with TRBD2 identical over 7 bases. The V and J ends lost 6 bases and 0 bases, in that order; junction bases with no gene match: 6. The CDR3 contains 15 residues. Germline V CDR1 and CDR2: LNHDA, SQIVND (reference sequence). CDR3 protein: CASSHTAGSTDTQYF. DNA of the CDR3: TGTGCCAGTAGCCATACAGCGGGAAGCACAGATACGCAGTATTTT.

V gene TRBV30 combines with J gene TRBJ2-1; 13 bases are a match to TRBD2. Germline CDR1 and CDR2: GTSNPN and SVGIG (reference sequence). The trim removed 3 bases at V and 9 bases at J, leaving 8 bases unmatched. The CDR3 is 15 amino acids. The CDR3 spells CAWRPPGLAGVEQFF. The CDR3 DNA follows: TGTGCCTGGAGACCCCCCGGACTAGCGGGAGTTGAGCAGTTCTTC.

This clone was found once. As DNA, the CDR3 is TGTGCCAGCAGTTACTCGCCAGGGGTGAACGAGCAGTACTTC. Encoded protein: CASSYSPGVNEQYF. The chain links TRBV6-6 to TRBJ2-7; D perhaps matches TRBD1 (6 bases). Germline V gene data show CDR1 as MNHNY and CDR2 as SVGAGI (reference sequence). This CDR3 is 14 amino acids long. Deletions cut 0 bases from V and 5 bases from J, with 11 bases between.

The rearrangement links TRBV27 to TRBJ2-4, with D possibly being TRBD1 (6 bases). The V gene lost 3 bases and the J gene lost 7 bases, with 10 bases spanning the gap. Looked up from germline, CDR1 is MNHEY and CDR2 is SMNVEV (reference sequence). The length of the CDR3 is 13 residues. CDR3 sequence: CASSFRTDNIQYF. The CDR3 DNA reads as TGTGCCAGCAGTTTTAGGACAGACAACATTCAGTACTTC.

The chain links TRBV27 to TRBJ2-1; D might be TRBD2 (6 bases). With 7 bases removed from V and 4 bases from J, the gap between germline ends came to 17 bases. This CDR3 has 15 amino acids. Per the germline V gene, CDR1 is MNHEY and CDR2 is SMNVEV (reference sequence). In DNA, the CDR3 is TGTGCCAGCACCCCCCTGGGGACTTCTTACAATGAGCAGTTCTTC. Protein: CASTPLGTSYNEQFF.

The CDR3 sequence is CASSVGTGGPGANVLTF. The CDR3 nucleotides are TGTGCCAGCAGCGTAGGGACAGGGGGACCTGGGGCCAACGTCCTGACTTTC. This chain uses TRBV9 with TRBJ2-6; 10 positions match TRBD1. Germline lookup yields CDR1 SGDLS and CDR2 YYNGEE. The V and J ends lost 0 bases and 2 bases, in that order; junction bases with no gene match: 2. The CDR3 has 17 amino acids.

This clone has more than one count but fewer than ten. The genes are TRBV7-9 and TRBJ2-5, with D perhaps TRBD1 (7 bases). V was clipped by 5 bases and J by 5 bases, with 15 bases between them. This CDR3 comprises 14 residues. CDR1 and CDR2 from the germline V gene are SEHNR and FQNEAQ (reference sequence). This CDR3 is CASSGTGDSETQYF. CDR3 DNA sequence: TGTGCCAGCAGCGGAACAGGGGACTCGGAGACCCAGTACTTC.

CDR3 in DNA: TGTGCCAGCAGCTTGCCACGACAGGGGGCCAGCTCCTACGAGCAGTACTTC. Encoded protein: CASSLPRQGASSYEQYF. V gene TRBV5-4 combines with J gene TRBJ2-5, with 10 bases lining up with TRBD1. The last part of the DNA fits TRBJ2-7 better; the J call may be wrong. The germline V gene encodes CDR1 SGHNT and CDR2 YYREEE (reference sequence). The CDR3 runs 17 residues.

This clone was observed once. The chain couples TRBV5-1 to TRBJ2-3; 9 nucleotides align to TRBD2. The CDR3 extends over 16 amino acids. V lost 0 bases, J lost 4 bases, and 6 bases stayed unmatched. Germline V gives CDR1 SGHRS, CDR2 YFSETQ. The CDR3 bases are TGCGCCAGCAGCTTGGAGGGACTAGCTCCCCCAGATACGCAGTATTTT. Translation gives CASSLEGLAPPDTQYF.

This clone was observed a few times. The V and J genes are TRBV21-1 and TRBJ2-4; the table's D call TRBD2 went unverified against the DNA. TRBV21-1 is given as a pseudogene. This CDR3 has 19 residues. In DNA, the CDR3 is TGTGCCAGCAGCAAATCAGCATTTCAGCTGAGCGTAGCCAAAAACATTCAGTACTTC. This encodes CASSKSAFQLSVAKNIQYF.

This clone is medium-sized by share. The gene calls are TRBV7-2 and TRBJ2-5, with 7 positions matching TRBD1. This CDR3 is built from 14 residues. In germline, CDR1 is SGHTA, CDR2 FQGNSA. V lost 5 bases, J lost 1 base, and 4 bases stayed unmatched. CDR3 nucleotides: TGTGCCAGCAGCGTCACAGGGGCCCAAGAGACCCAGTACTTC. Its protein product is CASSVTGAQETQYF.

The chain uses TRBV7-3 and TRBJ2-3, with a possible D match to TRBD2 (5 bases). CDR1 is SGHTA and CDR2 is FQGTGA in the germline V gene. Deletions cut 3 bases from V and 1 base from J, with 5 bases between. This CDR3 has 13 residues. In DNA, the CDR3 is TGTGCCAGCAGCTTTAGCGGCACAGATACGCAGTATTTT. Its translation is CASSFSGTDTQYF.

The CDR3, as DNA: TGCGCCAGCAGCTTAGGACAGTACACCGGGGAGCTGTTTTTT. This translates into CASSLGQYTGELFF. The chain links TRBV5-1 to TRBJ2-2, with D possibly TRBD1 on 6 matching bases. The CDR3 loop spans 14 amino acids. V was pared by 2 bases and J by 3 bases, with 8 bases between. Germline V gene sequence: CDR1 SGHRS, CDR2 YFSETQ.

This clone has only a few counts. The chain combines TRBV7-2 with TRBJ2-1; perhaps TRBD2 as D (5 bases). The CDR3 length is 13 residues. CDR1 and CDR2 (germline): SGHTA, FQGNSA. This chain's CDR3 is CATNTGIYNEQFF. CDR3 DNA: TGTGCTACAAACACCGGGATATACAATGAGCAGTTCTTC.

Comment on this clone: Germline and junction disagree at one end, which may indicate a read error. The V and J genes are TRBV9 and TRBJ2-1, with D possibly matching TRBD2 (5 bases). CDR1 and CDR2 from the germline V gene are SGDLS and YYNGEE. The CDR3 has 12 residues. The CDR3 loop is CASSGRGSVPVF. As DNA, the CDR3 is TGTGCCAGCAGCGGACGGGGATCGGTCCCAGTCTTC.

CDR3 residues: CASSYGQGGPQHF. In nucleotides, the CDR3 is TGTGCCAGCAGCTACGGACAGGGAGGGCCCCAGCATTTT. This sequence joins TRBV7-9 and TRBJ1-5; 8 nucleotides align to TRBD1. Germline V gene data show CDR1 as SEHNR and CDR2 as FQNEAQ (reference sequence). V lost 4 bases, J lost 9 bases, and 5 bases stayed unmatched. This CDR3 spans 13 amino acids.

This CDR3 reads CASSRQGWEQYF. CDR3 DNA sequence: TGTGCCAGCAGTAGACAGGGGTGGGAGCAGTACTTC. The V and J genes are TRBV6-6 and TRBJ2-7, with 8 bases matching TRBD1. CDR1 is MNHNY, CDR2 SVGAGI, per germline (reference sequence). The CDR3 has 12 amino acids. J lost 7 bases, V lost 5 bases, and 4 bases had no gene match.

This clone appeared once. This chain connects TRBV11-2 to TRBJ2-4, with TRBD2 matching over 8 bases. With 0 bases clipped from V and 6 bases from J, the junction kept 7 bases outside the gene matches. The germline gives CDR1 SGHAT, CDR2 FQNNGV. The CDR3 consists of 16 residues. The CDR3 sequence: CASSLDGSGRGNIQYF. In DNA form, the CDR3 reads TGTGCCAGCAGCTTAGATGGGAGCGGGAGAGGAAACATTCAGTACTTC.

The J gene is TRBJ2-7, the V gene TRBV29-1; D unresolved. There are 11 residues in the CDR3. V lost 7 bases and J 5 bases, leaving 12 bases between the germline ends. Germline V gives CDR1 SQVTM, CDR2 ANQGSEA. The chain's CDR3 is CSAQAFDEQYF. Here the CDR3 DNA reads TGCAGCGCCCAGGCGTTCGACGAGCAGTACTTC.

J is TRBJ2-5 and V is TRBV30; 7 bases align to TRBD1. J was trimmed by 4 bases and V by 2 bases; bases with no gene match: 7. CDR1 is GTSNPN, CDR2 SVGIG, per germline (reference sequence). The CDR3 length is 14 residues. The DNA for the CDR3 is TGTGCCTGGAGTATTAATACAGGGGCAGAGACCCAGTACTTC. This translates into CAWSINTGAETQYF.

This CDR3 is CASSSQGGQPQHF. CDR3 coding DNA: TGTGCCAGTAGCTCACAGGGTGGTCAGCCCCAGCATTTT. The chain uses TRBV19 and TRBJ1-5, with TRBD1 as a possible D gene (6 bases). Looked up from germline, CDR1 is LNHDA and CDR2 is SQIVND (reference sequence). Trimming took off 6 bases at V and 6 bases at J, with 12 bases between the two ends. This CDR3 comprises 13 residues.

This chain connects TRBV7-2 to TRBJ2-1, with 9 bases aligning to TRBD2. The CDR3 is made up of 15 amino acids. Germline CDR1 is SGHTA and CDR2 is FQGNSA. The ends lost 3 bases at V and 5 bases at J; junction bases unmatched: 5. CDR3 sequence reads: CASSFSGSFNNEQFF. CDR3 DNA sequence: TGTGCCAGCAGCTTTAGCGGGAGTTTCAACAATGAGCAGTTCTTC. The full variable domain, completed using reference TRBV7-2 and TRBJ2-1, is GAGVSQSPSNKVTEKGKDVELRCDPISGHTALYWYRQSLGQGLEFLIYFQGNSAPDKSGLPSDRFSAERTGGSVSTLTIQRTQQEDSAVYLCASSFSGSFNNEQFFGPGTRLTVL.

The chain uses TRBV5-1 and TRBJ2-5; possibly TRBD1 for D (5 bases). This CDR3 comprises 14 residues. Trimming took off 0 bases at V and 5 bases at J, with 11 bases between the two ends. Germline V gives CDR1 SGHRS, CDR2 YFSETQ. The CDR3 sequence: CASSLVPGKETQYF. DNA for the CDR3: TGCGCCAGCAGCTTGGTGCCAGGGAAGGAGACCCAGTACTTC.

In DNA form, the CDR3 reads TGTGCCAGCAGCGTAGGAGAGGGAGGACGGACGCAGTATTTT. This codes for CASSVGEGGRTQYF. The chain combines TRBV9 with TRBJ2-3, with D perhaps TRBD2 (6 bases). V lost 0 bases and J lost 9, with 14 bases in between. CDR3 size: 14 residues. From germline, CDR1 is SGDLS and CDR2 YYNGEE.